This T cell receptor beta chain was sequenced during a study of T-cell memory formation after mild COVID-19. UMIs and sample barcodes were carried by the TCR alpha and TCR beta cDNA libraries that 5'RACE produced using constant-segment primers. TCRdb analysed the 5' RACE reads with MiXCR anew, one entry per CDR3 protein. The table includes about 350,000 distinct CDR3 sequences, 25% to 30% detected once. Germline V gives CDR1 KGHDR, CDR2 SFDVKD. The CDR3 is 14 residues long. Trimming shortened V by 9 bases and J by 0 bases, and 11 bases separated the two germline ends. Findings of the study overall: CD4+ contracting clones were found mainly in CM and EM, and CD8+ ones in EMRA. Prior to infection, memory already included some responding clones, suggesting cross-reactive memory joined. Clones shrinking between day 15 and 85 showed a balanced CD4/CD8 split, and those that grew later tilted toward CD4+.

This clonotype was observed a handful of times. The antigen is not known. This receptor was taken from an adult woman who had mild COVID-19 (a few samples of this study predate the infection). Cell type and time point are not known. Sequencing input: PBMCs or a T cell subset sorted from them (not recorded which). The genes are TRBV24-1 and TRBJ1-5; a weak D match, TRBD1 (5 bases). CDR3 DNA sequence: TGTGCCACCGGGACTGAGATTAGCAATCAGCCCCAGCATTTT. It encodes CATGTEISNQPQHF.